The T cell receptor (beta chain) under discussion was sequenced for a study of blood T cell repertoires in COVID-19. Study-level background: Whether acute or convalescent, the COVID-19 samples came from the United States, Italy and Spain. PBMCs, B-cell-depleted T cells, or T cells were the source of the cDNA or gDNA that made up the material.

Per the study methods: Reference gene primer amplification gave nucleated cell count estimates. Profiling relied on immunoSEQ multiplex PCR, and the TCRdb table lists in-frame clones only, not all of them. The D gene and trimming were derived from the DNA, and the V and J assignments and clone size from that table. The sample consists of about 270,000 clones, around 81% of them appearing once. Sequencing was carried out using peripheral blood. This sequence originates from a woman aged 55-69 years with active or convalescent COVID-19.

The CDR3 sequence: CASSDVPETGGSEQYF. DNA for the CDR3: TGTGCCAGCAGCGATGTACCAGAAACCGGCGGCTCCGAGCAGTACTTC. The chain couples TRBV9 to TRBJ2-7; D is undetermined. Germline-derived CDR1 and CDR2 are SGDLS and YYNGEE. With 3 bases removed from V and 6 bases from J, the gap between germline ends came to 22 bases. This CDR3 has 16 amino acids.